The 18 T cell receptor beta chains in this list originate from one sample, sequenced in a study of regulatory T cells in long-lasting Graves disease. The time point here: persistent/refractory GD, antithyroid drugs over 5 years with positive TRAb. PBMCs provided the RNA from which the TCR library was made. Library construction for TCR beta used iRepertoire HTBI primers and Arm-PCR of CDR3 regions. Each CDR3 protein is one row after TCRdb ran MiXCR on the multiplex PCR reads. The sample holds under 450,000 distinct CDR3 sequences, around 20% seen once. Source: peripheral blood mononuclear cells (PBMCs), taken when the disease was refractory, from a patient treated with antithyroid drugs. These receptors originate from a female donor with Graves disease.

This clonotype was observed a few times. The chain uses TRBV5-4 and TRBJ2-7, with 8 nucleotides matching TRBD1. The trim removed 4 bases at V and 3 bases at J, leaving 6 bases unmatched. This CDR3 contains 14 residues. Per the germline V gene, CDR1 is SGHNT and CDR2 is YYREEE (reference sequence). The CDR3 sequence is CASSVQGQDYEQYF. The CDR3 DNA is TGTGCCAGCAGCGTCCAGGGACAGGACTACGAGCAGTACTTC. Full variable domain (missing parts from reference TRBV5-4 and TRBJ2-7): ETGVTQSPTHLIKTRGQQVTLRCSSQSGHNTVSWYQQALGQGPQFIFQYYREEENGRGNFPPRFSGLQFPNYSSELNVNALELDDSALYLCASSVQGQDYEQYFGPGTRLTVT.

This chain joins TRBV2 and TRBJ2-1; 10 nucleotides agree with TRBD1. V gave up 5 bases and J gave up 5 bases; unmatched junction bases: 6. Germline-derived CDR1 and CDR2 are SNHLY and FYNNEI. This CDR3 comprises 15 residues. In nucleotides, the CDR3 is TGTGCCAGCAGTCGACAGGGGGCGGTCAACAATGAGCAGTTCTTC. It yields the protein CASSRQGAVNNEQFF.

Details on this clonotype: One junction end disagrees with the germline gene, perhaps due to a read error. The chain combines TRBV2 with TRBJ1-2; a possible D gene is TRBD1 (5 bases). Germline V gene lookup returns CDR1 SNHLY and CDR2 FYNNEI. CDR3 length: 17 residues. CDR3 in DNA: TGCGCCAGCAGCCCCTGGGTCGGGGGTCAACCTAACTTTGGCTACACCTTC. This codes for CASSPWVGGQPNFGYTF.

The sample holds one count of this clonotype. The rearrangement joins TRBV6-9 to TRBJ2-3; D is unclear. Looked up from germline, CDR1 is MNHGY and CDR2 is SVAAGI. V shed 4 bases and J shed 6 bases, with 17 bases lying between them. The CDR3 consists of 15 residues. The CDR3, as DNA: TGTGCCAGCAGTTCTAACATGAAGAGCTTCGATACGCAGTATTTT. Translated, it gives CASSSNMKSFDTQYF.

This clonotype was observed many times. DNA for the CDR3: TGCAGCGTTGACCGAACAGGGATGGAGACCCAGTACTTC. Translating gives CSVDRTGMETQYF. This chain joins TRBV29-1 and TRBJ2-5; D perhaps matches TRBD1 (6 bases). Germline CDR1 reads SQVTM; CDR2 reads ANQGSEA. The V end was cut by 3 bases, the J end by 5 bases, with 13 bases between. CDR3 length: 13 amino acids.

This CDR3 reads CASSSLTGGTNYGYTF. The CDR3 nucleotides are TGTGCCAGCAGCTCCTTGACAGGGGGTACTAACTATGGCTACACCTTC. J is TRBJ1-2 and V is TRBV5-5; TRBD1 matches at 9 bases. CDR3 length: 16 amino acids. With 3 bases clipped from V and 0 bases from J, the junction kept 6 bases outside the gene matches. Per germline, CDR1 SGHKS and CDR2 YYEKEE (reference sequence).

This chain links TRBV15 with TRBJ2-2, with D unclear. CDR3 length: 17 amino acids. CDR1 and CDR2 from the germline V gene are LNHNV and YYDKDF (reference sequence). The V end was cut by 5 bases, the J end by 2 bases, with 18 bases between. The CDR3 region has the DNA TGTGCCACCAGCTTGGACGGCTTGGGGTTAAACACCGGGGAGCTGTTTTTT. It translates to CATSLDGLGLNTGELFF.

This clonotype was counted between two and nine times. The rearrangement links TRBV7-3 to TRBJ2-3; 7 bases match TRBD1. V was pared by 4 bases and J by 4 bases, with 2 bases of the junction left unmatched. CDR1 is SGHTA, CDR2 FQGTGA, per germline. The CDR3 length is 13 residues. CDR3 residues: CASSYRGADTQYF. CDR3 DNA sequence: TGTGCCAGCAGCTACAGGGGCGCAGATACGCAGTATTTT.

CDR3 amino acids: CASSQEGLGEAFF. The CDR3 DNA follows: TGTGCCAGCAGCCAAGAAGGGCTCGGGGAAGCTTTCTTT. This chain connects TRBV3-1 to TRBJ1-1; D is unresolved. Between the trimmed V and J ends, which lost 0 bases and 8 bases, there was a span of 10 bases. This CDR3 comprises 13 residues. The germline V gene encodes CDR1 LGHDT and CDR2 YNNKEL (reference sequence).

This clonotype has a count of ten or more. The CDR3: CASSPRQSSYEQYF. CDR3 DNA: TGTGCCAGCAGTCCGCGACAGAGCTCCTACGAGCAGTACTTC. J is TRBJ2-7 and V is TRBV27; a possible D gene is TRBD1 (5 bases). Germline loops: CDR1 MNHEY, CDR2 SMNVEV (reference sequence). Trimming pared 5 bases from V and 0 bases from J, leaving 11 bases between. This CDR3 comprises 14 residues.

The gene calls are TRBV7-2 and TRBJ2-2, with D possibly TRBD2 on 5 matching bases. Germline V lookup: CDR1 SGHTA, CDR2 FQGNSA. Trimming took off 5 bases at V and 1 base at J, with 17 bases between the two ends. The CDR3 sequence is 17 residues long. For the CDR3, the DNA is TGTGCCAGCAGCACCCCCTCGGGGATTGGGAACACCGGGGAGCTGTTTTTT. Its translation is CASSTPSGIGNTGELFF.

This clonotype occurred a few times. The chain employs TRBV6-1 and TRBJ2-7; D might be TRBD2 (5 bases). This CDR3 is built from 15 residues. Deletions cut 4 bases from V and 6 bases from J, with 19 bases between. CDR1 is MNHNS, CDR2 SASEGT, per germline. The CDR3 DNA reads TGTGCCAGCAGTGCCCGTGGAAGGGAGTCGAGCGAGCAGTACTTC. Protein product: CASSARGRESSEQYF.

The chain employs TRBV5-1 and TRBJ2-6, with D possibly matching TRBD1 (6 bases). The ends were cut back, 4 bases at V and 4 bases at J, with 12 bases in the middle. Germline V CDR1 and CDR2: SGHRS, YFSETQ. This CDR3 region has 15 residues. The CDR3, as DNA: TGCGCCAGCAGCCTTCCAGGGGCCGGGGCCAACGTCCTGACTTTC. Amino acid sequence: CASSLPGAGANVLTF.

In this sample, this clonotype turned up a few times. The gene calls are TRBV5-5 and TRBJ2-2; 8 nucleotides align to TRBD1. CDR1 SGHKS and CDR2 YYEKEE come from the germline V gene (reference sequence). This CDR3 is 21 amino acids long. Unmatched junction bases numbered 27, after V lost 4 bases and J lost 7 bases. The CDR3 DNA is TGTGCCAGCAGCCGAAGGGCCCGGTTTCAGGGGGCCATTTCTCAAATCGGGGAGCTGTTTTTT. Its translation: CASSRRARFQGAISQIGELFF.

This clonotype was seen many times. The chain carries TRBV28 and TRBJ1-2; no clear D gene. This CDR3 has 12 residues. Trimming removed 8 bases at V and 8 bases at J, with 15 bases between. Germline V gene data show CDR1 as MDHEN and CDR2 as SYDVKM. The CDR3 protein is CASFEGGQGYTF. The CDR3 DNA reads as TGTGCCAGCTTTGAGGGAGGGCAGGGCTACACCTTC.

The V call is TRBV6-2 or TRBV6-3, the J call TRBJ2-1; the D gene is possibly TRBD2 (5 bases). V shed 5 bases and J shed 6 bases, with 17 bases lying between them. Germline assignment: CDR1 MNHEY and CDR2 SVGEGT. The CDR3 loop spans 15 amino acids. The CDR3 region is CASSGASTGRNEQFF. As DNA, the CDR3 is TGTGCCAGCAGTGGCGCTAGCACCGGTCGCAATGAGCAGTTCTTC.

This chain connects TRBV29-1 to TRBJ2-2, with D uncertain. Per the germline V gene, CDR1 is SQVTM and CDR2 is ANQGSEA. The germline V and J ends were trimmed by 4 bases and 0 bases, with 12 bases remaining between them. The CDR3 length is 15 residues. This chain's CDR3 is CSVAVSTSNTGELFF. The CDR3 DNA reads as TGCAGCGTTGCTGTCAGTACCTCGAACACCGGGGAGCTGTTTTTT.

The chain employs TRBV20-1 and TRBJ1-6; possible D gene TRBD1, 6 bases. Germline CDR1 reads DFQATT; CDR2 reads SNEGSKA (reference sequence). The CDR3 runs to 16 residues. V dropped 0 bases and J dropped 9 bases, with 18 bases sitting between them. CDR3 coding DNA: TGCAGTGCTAGAGATCGAGGCTGGGGGGCGGCTTCACCCCTCCACTTT. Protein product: CSARDRGWGAASPLHF.